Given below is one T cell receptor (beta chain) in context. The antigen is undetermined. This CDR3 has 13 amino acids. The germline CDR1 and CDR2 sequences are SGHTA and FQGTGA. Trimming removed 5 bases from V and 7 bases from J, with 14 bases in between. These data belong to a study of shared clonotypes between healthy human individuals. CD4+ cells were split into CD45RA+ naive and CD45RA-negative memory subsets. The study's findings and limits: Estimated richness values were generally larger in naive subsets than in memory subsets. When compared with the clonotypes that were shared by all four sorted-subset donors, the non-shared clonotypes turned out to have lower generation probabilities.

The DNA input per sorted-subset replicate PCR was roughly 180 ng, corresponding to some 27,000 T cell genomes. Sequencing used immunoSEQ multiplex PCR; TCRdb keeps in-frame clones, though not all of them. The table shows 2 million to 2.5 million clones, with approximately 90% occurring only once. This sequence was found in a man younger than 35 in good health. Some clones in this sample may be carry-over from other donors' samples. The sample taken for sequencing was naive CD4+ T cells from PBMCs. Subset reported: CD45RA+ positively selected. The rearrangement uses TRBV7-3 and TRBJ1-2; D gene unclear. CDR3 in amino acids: CASSPSKHAGYTF. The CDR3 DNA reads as TGTGCCAGCAGCCCGTCAAAACACGCTGGCTACACCTTC.